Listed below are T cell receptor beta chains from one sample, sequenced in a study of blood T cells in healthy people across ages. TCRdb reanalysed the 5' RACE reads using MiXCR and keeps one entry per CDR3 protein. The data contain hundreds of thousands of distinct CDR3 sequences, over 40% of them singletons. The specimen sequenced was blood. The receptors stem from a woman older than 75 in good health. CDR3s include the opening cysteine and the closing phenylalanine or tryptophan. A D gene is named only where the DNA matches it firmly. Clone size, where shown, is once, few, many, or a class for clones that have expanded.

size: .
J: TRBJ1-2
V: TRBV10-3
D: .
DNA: TGTGCCATCACCAACCTGGGGGCAGGCTATGGCTACACCTTC
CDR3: CAITNLGAGYGYTF

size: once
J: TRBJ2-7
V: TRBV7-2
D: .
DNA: TGTGCCAGCAGCTTGGGACGGGAAAGCTCCTACGAGCAGTACTTC
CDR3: CASSLGRESSYEQYF

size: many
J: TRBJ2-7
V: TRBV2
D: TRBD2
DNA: TGTGCCAGCAGTGGACTAGCGGCCCTCTACGAGCAGTACTTC
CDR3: CASSGLAALYEQYF

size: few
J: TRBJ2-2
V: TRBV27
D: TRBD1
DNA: TGTGCCAGCAGTTTTAGAGACAGGGGGAGGACCGGGGAGCTGTTTTTT
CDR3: CASSFRDRGRTGELFF

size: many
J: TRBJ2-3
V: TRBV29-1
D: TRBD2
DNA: TGCAGCGTTGCGAGCGGGAGAGATGGGAGCACAGATACGCAGTATTTT
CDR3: CSVASGRDGSTDTQYF

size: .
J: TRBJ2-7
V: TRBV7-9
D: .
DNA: TGTGCCAGCAGCCCGGGCGCGGAGAGAAGCTCCTACGAGCAGTACTTC
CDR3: CASSPGAERSSYEQYF

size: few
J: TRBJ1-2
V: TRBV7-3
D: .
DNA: TGTGCCAGCAGCTTAACCGGGTTGCAGGGCTACACCTTC
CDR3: CASSLTGLQGYTF

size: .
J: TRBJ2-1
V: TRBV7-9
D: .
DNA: TGTGCCAGCAGCCCACCAACAGGACGAGTAACCTACAATGAGCAGTTCTTC
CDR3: CASSPPTGRVTYNEQFF

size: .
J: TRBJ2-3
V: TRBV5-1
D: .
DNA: TGCGCCAGCAGCTTGGGGGACACCGACACAGATACGCAGTATTTT
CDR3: CASSLGDTDTDTQYF

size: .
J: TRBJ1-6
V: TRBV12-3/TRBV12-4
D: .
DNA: TGTGCCAGCAGTTCCAGGCTTGGCTATAATTCACCCCTCCACTTT
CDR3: CASSSRLGYNSPLHF

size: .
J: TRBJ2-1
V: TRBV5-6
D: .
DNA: TGTGCCAGCAGCTTGCCGGGGGCCCATAATGAGCAGTTCTTC
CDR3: CASSLPGAHNEQFF

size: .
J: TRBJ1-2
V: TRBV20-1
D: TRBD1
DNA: TGCAGTGCTCACACCGGGACAGGGAATGGCTACACCTTC
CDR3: CSAHTGTGNGYTF

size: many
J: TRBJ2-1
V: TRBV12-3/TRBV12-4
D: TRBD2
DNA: TGTGCCAGCAGTTTTGGCGGGGGGGCCGTAGATGAGCAGTTCTTC
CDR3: CASSFGGGAVDEQFF

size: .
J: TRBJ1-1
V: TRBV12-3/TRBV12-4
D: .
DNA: TGTGCCAGCAGTCTAAGGGGGACCAAGGGAGCTTTCTTT
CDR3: CASSLRGTKGAFF

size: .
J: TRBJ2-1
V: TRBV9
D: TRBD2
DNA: TGTGCCAGCAGCTCCCCGGCGGGGGGTTCCTACAATGAGCAGTTCTTC
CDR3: CASSSPAGGSYNEQFF

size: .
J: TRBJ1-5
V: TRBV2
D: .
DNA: TGTGTCAGCAGTGAAGAACTGGGGGCCTATCAGCCCCAGCATTTT
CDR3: CVSSEELGAYQPQHF

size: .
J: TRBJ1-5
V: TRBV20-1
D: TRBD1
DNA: TGCAGTGCTACCTCAGGACAGGGCCGCGATCAGCCCCAGCATTTT
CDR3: CSATSGQGRDQPQHF

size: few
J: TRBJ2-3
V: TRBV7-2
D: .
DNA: TGTGCCAGCAGCTTTATGGGAGATACGCAGTATTTT
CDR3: CASSFMGDTQYF

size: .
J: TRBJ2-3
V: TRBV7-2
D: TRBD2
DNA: TGTGCCAGCAGCTTTTTGCGGGCCTCGGCTAGCGGGGCGGGTACGCAGTATTTT
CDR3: CASSFLRASASGAGTQYF

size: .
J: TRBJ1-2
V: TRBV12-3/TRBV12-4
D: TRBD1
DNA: TGTGCCAGCAGTTTGGGGACAGGGGGCTTTGGCTACACCTTC
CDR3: CASSLGTGGFGYTF

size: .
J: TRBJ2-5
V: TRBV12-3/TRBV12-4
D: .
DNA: TGTGCCAGCAGCCTCGGAGACAGCGGAGAGACCCAGTACTTC
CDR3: CASSLGDSGETQYF

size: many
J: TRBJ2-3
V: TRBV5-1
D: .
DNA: TGCGCCAGCAGTTACCGCCCAGATACGCAGTATTTT
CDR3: CASSYRPDTQYF

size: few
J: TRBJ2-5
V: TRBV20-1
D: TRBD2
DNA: TGCAGTGCTAGAGCTCCGGGACTAGCGGGGGAGTACTTC
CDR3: CSARAPGLAGEYF

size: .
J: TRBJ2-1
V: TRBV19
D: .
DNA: TGTGCCAGTAGTATATCCCCCGTGAATGAGCAGTTCTTC
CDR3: CASSISPVNEQFF

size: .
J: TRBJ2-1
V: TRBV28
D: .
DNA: TGTGCCAGCAGAGAGACTGGCGCCTACAATGAGCAGTTCTTC
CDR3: CASRETGAYNEQFF

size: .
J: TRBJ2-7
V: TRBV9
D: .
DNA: TGTGCCAGCAGCGGAACCTTCGGGGGGACAGGCGAGCAGTCCTTC
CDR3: CASSGTFGGTGEQSF

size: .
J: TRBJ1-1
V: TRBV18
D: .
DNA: TGTGCCAGCTCGCCAGGTAGCAGACTTAACACTGAAGCTTTCTTT
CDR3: CASSPGSRLNTEAFF

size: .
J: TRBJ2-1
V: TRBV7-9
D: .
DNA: TGTTCCAGCAGCTTAGAATGGACAGGGACTAACTCCTACGATGAGCAGTTCTTC
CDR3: CSSSLEWTGTNSYDEQFF

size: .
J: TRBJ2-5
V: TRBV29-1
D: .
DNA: TGCAGCGTTGAAAGAACGGCCCAAGAGACCCAGTACTTC
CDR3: CSVERTAQETQYF

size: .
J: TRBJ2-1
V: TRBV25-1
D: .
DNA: TGTGCCAGCAGTGAATATAGTGTAGGGTACCCTAGAAATGAGCAGTTCTTC
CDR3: CASSEYSVGYPRNEQFF

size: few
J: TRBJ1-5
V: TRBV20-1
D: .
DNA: TGCAGTGCCCTCGGACTGATTAGCAATCAGCCCCAGCATTTT
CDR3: CSALGLISNQPQHF

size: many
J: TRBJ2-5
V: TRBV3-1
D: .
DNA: TGTGCCAGCAGCTTACGGGCAGGGCAAGAGACCCAGTACTTC
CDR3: CASSLRAGQETQYF